These 9 T cell receptor beta chains originate from one sample sequenced in a study of cytomegalovirus exposure and HLA in healthy donors. PCR involved 60 Vbeta and 13 Jbeta primers. Produced via immunoSEQ multiplex PCR; TCRdb's table is partial and in-frame only. The sample carries about 110,000 clones, roughly 13% recorded once. Sequencing was performed on PBMCs. The receptors derive from a middle-aged man in good health and CMV-seropositive.

The CDR3 sequence is CASSPGEIAGGLRGDTQYF. In DNA, the CDR3 is TGCGCCAGCAGCCCCGGGGAGATAGCGGGAGGCCTCCGAGGCGATACGCAGTATTTT. The genes are TRBV5-1 and TRBJ2-3; 10 nucleotides line up with TRBD2. CDR1 is SGHRS and CDR2 is YFSETQ in the germline V gene. The CDR3 consists of 19 residues. J was trimmed by 6 bases and V by 4 bases; bases with no gene match: 20.

The V call is TRBV7-7, the J call TRBJ2-3, with TRBD2 identical over 11 bases. In germline, CDR1 is SSHAT, CDR2 FNYEAQ (reference sequence). The CDR3 extends over 15 amino acids. Germline trimming cut 5 bases from V and 5 bases from J; bases unmatched to any gene: 6. The CDR3 protein is CASSPYGLAGDTQYF. The DNA of the CDR3 is TGTGCCAGCAGCCCCTATGGACTAGCGGGAGATACGCAGTATTTT.

This clone was counted ten times or more. The chain couples TRBV4-3 to TRBJ2-6, with D possibly TRBD1 on 5 matching bases. This CDR3 spans 16 amino acids. CDR1 and CDR2 (germline): LGHNA, YSLEER. V lost 0 bases and J lost 0, with 6 bases in between. The CDR3 bases are TGCGCCAGCAGCCAAGAGACAGCCTCTGGGGCCAACGTCCTGACTTTC. Amino acid sequence: CASSQETASGANVLTF.

There are a few counts of this clone. V and J are TRBV7-9 and TRBJ2-2, with TRBD2 as a possible D gene (5 bases). The germline V gene has CDR1 SEHNR and CDR2 FQNEAQ (reference sequence). This CDR3 spans 15 amino acids. V lost 3 bases to trimming and J lost 5 bases, with 13 bases between them. This CDR3 reads CASSFSARGTGELFF. The CDR3 DNA sequence: TGTGCCAGCAGCTTTTCAGCCCGGGGAACCGGGGAGCTGTTTTTT.

V gene TRBV7-2 combines with J gene TRBJ2-3; D is undetermined. The CDR3 extends over 12 amino acids. Germline V gene lookup returns CDR1 SGHTA and CDR2 FQGNSA. The V end lost 4 bases, the J end lost 6 bases, and 8 bases lay between the germline ends. The CDR3 here is CASSSYLDTQYF. CDR3 in DNA: TGTGCCAGCAGCTCCTACCTGGATACGCAGTATTTT.

The rearrangement links TRBV7-2 to TRBJ2-7; 7 bases are shared with TRBD1. CDR3 length: 15 amino acids. Germline loops: CDR1 SGHTA, CDR2 FQGNSA. Unmatched junction bases numbered 9, after V lost 6 bases and J lost 1 base. In nucleotides, the CDR3 is TGTGCCAGCAGTCCCGTAGGGACAGAATCCTACGAGCAGTACTTC. Residues: CASSPVGTESYEQYF.

This chain connects TRBV10-3 to TRBJ1-1; TRBD1 agrees at 7 bases. Germline CDR1 is ENHRY and CDR2 is SYGVKD. The CDR3 consists of 15 residues. Trimming took 0 bases from V and 4 from J; bases not matched to a gene: 5. The CDR3: CAISESRGRSTEAFF. The CDR3 DNA follows: TGTGCCATCAGTGAGTCAAGGGGGCGGAGCACTGAAGCTTTCTTT.

This clone was recorded a few times. The CDR3 sequence: CASSLTGVDTQYF. In DNA form, the CDR3 reads TGTGCCAGCAGCTTAACGGGGGTAGATACGCAGTATTTT. V usage is TRBV7-9 and J usage is TRBJ2-3, with D tentatively TRBD2 (6 bases). The V and J ends lost 2 bases and 5 bases respectively, with 8 bases between them. Per the germline V gene, CDR1 is SEHNR and CDR2 is FQNEAQ (reference sequence). The CDR3 consists of 13 residues.

The sample holds a few counts of this clone. The chain recombines TRBV5-4 with TRBJ2-3, with D possibly matching TRBD1 (6 bases). Germline V CDR1 and CDR2: SGHNT, YYREEE (reference sequence). CDR3 size: 15 residues. V shed 2 bases and J shed 3 bases, with 13 bases lying between them. In nucleotides, the CDR3 is TGTGCCAGCAGCTTCCAACAGGGTGGGACAGATACGCAGTATTTT. The encoded protein is CASSFQQGGTDTQYF.